This T cell receptor (beta chain) was sequenced for a study of siplizumab effects on memory and regulatory T cells. Libraries were prepared by immunoSEQ multiplex PCR; TCRdb keeps only in-frame clonotypes and omits some of them. The table records about 27,000 clones, approximately 80% of them present only once. Sample: memory CD4+ T cells sorted from blood. This TCR was recovered from a human donor in good health.

CDR3 nucleotides: TGTGCCTGGGGGTTAGGAGGGGGCGGCCGAAGCAATCAGCCCCAGCATTTT. It encodes CAWGLGGGGRSNQPQHF. The V and J genes are TRBV30 and TRBJ1-5; 7 positions agree with TRBD1. With 5 bases clipped from V and 1 base from J, the junction kept 14 bases outside the gene matches. Per the germline V gene, CDR1 is GTSNPN and CDR2 is SVGIG (reference sequence). This CDR3 is built from 17 residues.